What follows are 22 T cell receptor beta chains derived from one specimen sequenced in a study of tissue T cells after allogeneic stem cell transplantation. Clones were sequenced by immunoSEQ multiplex PCR, and TCRdb holds only the in-frame ones, with some missing. In the table there are 12,000 or so clones, around 70% of which are singletons. This specimen was tissue from the right colon, taken at autopsy. These receptors all come from a woman aged 18-55 years with breast cancer.

The rearrangement joins TRBV7-8 to TRBJ2-3; 9 nucleotides match TRBD2. CDR3 length: 17 residues. The germline V gene has CDR1 SGHVS and CDR2 FQNEAQ. After removal of 4 bases from V and 5 bases from J, the junction contained 13 bases not matched to a gene. CDR3 sequence: CASSSPISGSRVDTQYF. Written as DNA, the CDR3 is TGTGCCAGCAGCTCCCCCATTAGCGGGAGTAGGGTAGATACGCAGTATTTT.

The chain uses TRBV4-2 and TRBJ2-3, with 9 bases matching TRBD2. The J segment lost 3 bases and the V segment lost 1 base, leaving 8 bases of the junction unmatched. CDR3 length: 17 residues. Germline CDR1 LGHNA, CDR2 YNFKEQ. The CDR3 DNA reads as TGTGCCAGCAGCCAAGGGTCAGCGGGAGGCCGGACAGATACGCAGTATTTT. Translating gives CASSQGSAGGRTDTQYF.

Turning to this clone: One end of the junction varies from germline; a read error may be responsible. The CDR3 DNA reads as TGTGCCAGCAGCCCAACCCAAGGGACCCAGTACTTC. This sequence encodes CASSPTQGTQYF. The chain has TRBV7-2 and TRBJ2-5; no clear D. The length of the CDR3 is 12 residues. CDR1 and CDR2 (germline): SGHTA, FQGNSA. Supplemented by reference TRBV7-2 and TRBJ2-5, the full variable domain reads GAGVSQSPSNKVTEKGKDVELRCDPISGHTALYWYRQSLGQGLEFLIYFQGNSAPDKSGLPSDRFSAERTGGSVSTLTIQRTQQEDSAVYLCASSPTQGTQYFGPGTRLLVL.

This sequence joins TRBV5-8 and TRBJ1-6; no clear D. V was pared by 0 bases and J by 7 bases, with 5 bases between. From germline, CDR1 is SGHTS and CDR2 YDEGEE. The CDR3 has 13 residues. This CDR3 reads CASSLGRNSPLHF. The CDR3 DNA follows: TGTGCCAGCAGCTTGGGAAGGAATTCACCCCTCCACTTT.

Judged by abundance, this clone is medium-sized (0.01 to 0.1%). V is TRBV28 and J is TRBJ1-5; 10 bases line up with TRBD1. The trim removed 6 bases at V and 2 bases at J, leaving 13 bases unmatched. The germline V gene encodes CDR1 MDHEN and CDR2 SYDVKM. The CDR3 runs to 18 residues. In DNA, the CDR3 is TGTGCCAGCAGGGGAGGAGGACAGGGGGTCTTCGGCAATCAGCCCCAGCATTTT. Amino acids: CASRGGGQGVFGNQPQHF.

V is TRBV7-2 and J is TRBJ2-4; D remains unclear. Trimming removed 1 base at V and 1 base at J, with 11 bases between. The germline gives CDR1 SGHTA, CDR2 FQGNSA. The CDR3 extends over 16 amino acids. This CDR3 reads CASSLGHGNAKNIQYF. The CDR3 bases are TGTGCCAGCAGCTTAGGTCACGGTAACGCCAAAAACATTCAGTACTTC.

As regards this clone: The identical CDR3 is also encoded by other nucleotide sequences in the sample. The genes are TRBV7-2 and TRBJ2-5; D is uncertain. Germline CDR1 reads SGHTA; CDR2 reads FQGNSA. The V end lost 3 bases, the J end lost 1 base, and 9 bases lay between the germline ends. The CDR3 extends over 14 amino acids. The CDR3: CASSFSRTQETQYF. In DNA, the CDR3 is TGTGCCAGCAGCTTCAGTAGGACCCAAGAGACCCAGTACTTC.

This chain uses TRBV19 with TRBJ1-5; 7 positions agree with TRBD1. In germline, CDR1 is LNHDA, CDR2 SQIVND (reference sequence). The CDR3 spans 16 residues. Losses at the gene ends were 3 bases for V and 5 bases for J; bases not matched to a gene: 10. The CDR3 spells CASSIRTGVQDQPQHF. CDR3 DNA sequence: TGTGCCAGTAGTATTCGAACAGGGGTGCAGGATCAGCCCCAGCATTTT.

CDR3 sequence reads: CASSAHEGPYGYTF. Here the CDR3 DNA reads TGTGCCAGCAGCGCCCATGAGGGTCCTTATGGCTACACCTTC. J is TRBJ1-2 and V is TRBV9; D not resolved. V was cut by 3 bases and J by 5 bases, with 14 bases left in between. There are 14 residues in the CDR3. CDR1 SGDLS and CDR2 YYNGEE come from the germline V gene.

Notes on this clone: Its ends do not fully match the called genes, so a read error is possible. The chain combines TRBV18 with TRBJ2-6; 8 nucleotides agree with TRBD1. The CDR3 spans 20 residues. Germline CDR1 reads KGHSH; CDR2 reads LQKENI. The CDR3 DNA reads TGTGCCAGCCCACCACATTTAGGACAGGGATCGAACGAGGGGGCCAACGTCCTGACTTTC. This gives the protein CASPPHLGQGSNEGANVLTF. The complete variable domain, with remaining parts taken from reference TRBV18 and TRBJ2-6, reads NAGVMQNPRHLVRRRGQEARLRCSPMKGHSHVYWYRQLPEEGLKFMVYLQKENIIDESGMPKERFSAEFPKEGPSILRIQQVVRGDSAAYFCASPPHLGQGSNEGANVLTFGAGSRLTVL.

This CDR3 reads CASSDGQGYEKLFF. Written as DNA, the CDR3 is TGTGCCAGCAGTGACGGACAGGGTTATGAAAAACTGTTTTTT. This chain joins TRBV6-1 and TRBJ1-4; 8 bases fit TRBD1. After removal of 3 bases from V and 6 bases from J, the junction contained 3 bases not matched to a gene. Germline-derived CDR1 and CDR2 are MNHNS and SASEGT. There are 14 residues in the CDR3.

This chain joins TRBV7-2 and TRBJ2-7, with D perhaps being TRBD1 or TRBD2 (5 bases each). Germline CDR1 is SGHTA and CDR2 is FQGNSA. CDR3 size: 16 residues. The V and J ends lost 6 bases and 2 bases respectively, with 20 bases between them. CDR3 amino acids: CASSLTTGTATYEQYF. In DNA form, the CDR3 reads TGTGCCAGCAGTCTCACGACCGGGACGGCGACCTACGAGCAGTACTTC.

The chain links TRBV5-4 to TRBJ2-7; 8 bases agree with TRBD2. The CDR3 sequence is 15 residues long. With 7 bases clipped from V and 5 bases from J, the junction kept 14 bases outside the gene matches. Germline-derived CDR1 and CDR2 are SGHNT and YYREEE (reference sequence). The CDR3 loop is CASELSGGTGNEQYF. In DNA form, the CDR3 reads TGTGCCAGCGAACTTTCGGGGGGGACGGGGAACGAGCAGTACTTC.

This clone was seen just once. The rearrangement uses TRBV7-3 and TRBJ2-7, with 12 positions matching TRBD2. The junction had 22 bases not matched to a gene; V was cut back by 5 bases and J by 5 bases. The length of the CDR3 is 20 residues. Germline V lookup: CDR1 SGHTA, CDR2 FQGTGA. CDR3 sequence (DNA): TGTGCCAGCAGCCCTCCCCTAGCGGGGGGGCTGATCGGTTTTGCGAACGAGCAGTACTTC. The encoded protein is CASSPPLAGGLIGFANEQYF.

The genes are TRBV7-2 and TRBJ1-5; no firm D call. The germline CDR1 and CDR2 sequences are SGHTA and FQGNSA. V was shortened by 3 bases and J by 3 bases, with 6 bases between the two germline ends. This CDR3 contains 13 residues. CDR3 in amino acids: CASSLTINQPQHF. As DNA, the CDR3 is TGTGCCAGCAGCTTGACCATCAATCAGCCCCAGCATTTT.

The gene calls are TRBV19 and TRBJ1-2; D remains unclear. Germline lookup yields CDR1 LNHDA and CDR2 SQIVND (reference sequence). Trimming shortened V by 5 bases and J by 8 bases, and 12 bases separated the two germline ends. This CDR3 contains 12 residues. CDR3 loop: CASSLHSWGYTF. The CDR3 region has the DNA TGTGCCAGTAGTCTCCATTCATGGGGCTACACCTTC.

The rearrangement joins TRBV3-1 (or the pseudogene TRBV3-2) to TRBJ2-1; 7 bases are shared with TRBD2. The CDR3 sequence is 15 residues long. From germline, CDR1 is LGHDT and CDR2 YNNKEL (reference sequence). After removal of 1 base from V and 6 bases from J, the junction contained 6 bases not matched to a gene. This chain's CDR3 is CASSQVGGMANEQFF. Written as DNA, the CDR3 is TGTGCCAGCAGCCAAGTGGGGGGGATGGCCAATGAGCAGTTCTTC.

The chain links TRBV24-1 to TRBJ1-2; D is uncertain. The germline gives CDR1 KGHDR, CDR2 SFDVKD. CDR3 length equals 13 residues. V lost 0 bases and J lost 6, with 7 bases in between. CDR3 sequence (DNA): TGTGCCACCAGTGATTTGGATTGGGATGGCTACACCTTC. Residues: CATSDLDWDGYTF.

V and J are TRBV5-1 and TRBJ2-5; D gene unclear. This CDR3 spans 13 amino acids. V dropped 0 bases and J dropped 4 bases, with 7 bases sitting between them. Germline V gene data show CDR1 as SGHRS and CDR2 as YFSETQ. This chain's CDR3 is CASSLDLVETQYF. CDR3 DNA: TGCGCCAGCAGCTTGGATTTGGTAGAGACCCAGTACTTC. The whole variable domain, filled in from reference TRBV5-1 and TRBJ2-5, reads KAGVTQTPRYLIKTRGQQVTLSCSPISGHRSVSWYQQTPGQGLQFLFEYFSETQRNKGNFPGRFSGRQFSNSRSEMNVSTLELGDSALYLCASSLDLVETQYFGPGTRLLVL.

This clone is medium-sized (0.01 to 0.1%) within its sample. This rearrangement joins TRBV4-3 to TRBJ2-7; D ambiguous. V gave up 0 bases and J gave up 1 base, with 13 bases separating them. CDR1 is LGHNA and CDR2 is YSLEER in the germline V gene. The CDR3 covers 16 residues. For the CDR3, the DNA is TGCGCCAGCAGCCAAGATGTTGGGGTCCCTTCCTACGAGCAGTACTTC. Residues: CASSQDVGVPSYEQYF.

This rearrangement joins TRBV2 to TRBJ1-4, with no clear D. Per the germline V gene, CDR1 is SNHLY and CDR2 is FYNNEI. With 3 bases removed from V and 0 bases from J, the gap between germline ends came to 11 bases. This CDR3 contains 16 residues. The CDR3 DNA follows: TGTGCCAGCAGTGATGGATTCGGGGCAACTAATGAAAAACTGTTTTTT. This encodes CASSDGFGATNEKLFF.

The chain couples TRBV18 to TRBJ2-1; 14 bases agree with TRBD2. The length of the CDR3 is 17 residues. J lost 7 bases, V lost 1 base, and 6 bases had no gene match. Germline V gene data show CDR1 as KGHSH and CDR2 as LQKENI. The CDR3 nucleotides are TGTGCCAGCTCACCACAAGGACTAGCGGGAGGACCTAATGAGCAGTTCTTC. It translates to CASSPQGLAGGPNEQFF.